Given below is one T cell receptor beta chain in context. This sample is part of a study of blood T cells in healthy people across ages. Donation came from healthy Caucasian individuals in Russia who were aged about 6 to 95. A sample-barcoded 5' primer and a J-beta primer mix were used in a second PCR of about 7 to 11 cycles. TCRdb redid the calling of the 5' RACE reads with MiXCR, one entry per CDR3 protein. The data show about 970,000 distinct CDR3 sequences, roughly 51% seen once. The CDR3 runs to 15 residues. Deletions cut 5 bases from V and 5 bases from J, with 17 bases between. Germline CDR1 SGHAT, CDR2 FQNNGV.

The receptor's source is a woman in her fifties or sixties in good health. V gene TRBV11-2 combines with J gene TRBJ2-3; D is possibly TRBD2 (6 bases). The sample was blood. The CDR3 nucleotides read TGTGCCAGCAGCCCCCGTGCGGGATATGTAGATACGCAGTATTTT. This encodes CASSPRAGYVDTQYF.